This T cell receptor beta chain was obtained from a study of T cell repertoires in cytomegalovirus infection (dated by TCRdb to between 2018 and 2021). Notes on the research overall: Donor HLA type was relevant to the analysis, as public TCR beta signatures indicated carriage of CMV infection together with the matching HLA type. Overall study outcomes, separate from this receptor: In both this cohort and an independent cohort of 300 to 450 donors, the cumulative frequency of public TCR beta family members distinguished carriers of CMV infection plus the relevant HLA type. The ex vivo response was dominated by HLA-C-restricted CMV-specific TCR beta clonotypes, and the single most frequent clonotype in two of eight donors was supplied by these HLA-C-restricted clonotypes.

At the junction V is shortened by 7 bases and J by 4 bases, with 13 bases in between. From its cysteine to its phenylalanine, the CDR3 spans 13 amino acids. Only CDR3 DNA remains: 39 bases, in frame from the first base. Looking up the germline V gene yields CDR1 MDHEN and CDR2 SYDVKM. As concerns this clonotype: Its target antigen remains unknown. Base qualities are missing; no much larger clone stands one base away.

Sequenced on an Illumina HiSeq 1500. TCRdb passed the public sequencing reads through fastp at Q25 and MiXCR, retaining productive beta sequences. Every entry covers one CDR3 protein and lists the most common genes and DNA from its rows. The sample table shows a few hundred thousand distinct CDR3 sequences, and over 7.5% are seen once. The leading ten clones occupy 3.5% to 4.5% of the sample. The sequence derives from a human donor in good health (CMV status not recorded). Some clones in this sample may be carry-over from other donors' samples. In this chain, TRBV28 is recombined with TRBJ2-5; the D gene is not confidently resolved. Sequencing used PBMCs. The nucleotide sequence is given as TGTGCCAGCACTTTTAGAGTCGGAGAGACCCAGTACTTC. This gives the protein CASTFRVGETQYF.